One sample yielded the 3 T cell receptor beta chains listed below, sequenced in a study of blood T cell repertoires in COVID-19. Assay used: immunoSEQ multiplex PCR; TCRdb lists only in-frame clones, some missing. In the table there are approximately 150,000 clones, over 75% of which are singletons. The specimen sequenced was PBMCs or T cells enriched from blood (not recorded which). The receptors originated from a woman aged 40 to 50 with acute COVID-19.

The CDR3 here is CASSPPGQNTGELFF. The CDR3 DNA is TGTGCCAGCAGTCCGCCGGGACAGAACACCGGGGAGCTGTTTTTT. The chain joins TRBV27 to TRBJ2-2; TRBD1 might be the D (6 bases). V was pared by 5 bases and J by 1 base, with 11 bases between. The CDR3 loop spans 15 amino acids. The germline V gene encodes CDR1 MNHEY and CDR2 SMNVEV (reference sequence).

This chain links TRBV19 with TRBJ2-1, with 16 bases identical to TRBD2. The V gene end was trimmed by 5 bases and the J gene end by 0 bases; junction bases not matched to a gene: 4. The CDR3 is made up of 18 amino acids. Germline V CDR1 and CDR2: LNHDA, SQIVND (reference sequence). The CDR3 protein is CASSSGLAGGASYNEQFF. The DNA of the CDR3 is TGTGCCAGTAGTTCGGGACTAGCGGGAGGGGCCTCCTACAATGAGCAGTTCTTC.

The CDR3 DNA sequence: TGTGCCTGGAGTGCCGGTGGGGCGCCTGGGGCCAACGTCCTGACTTTC. It encodes CAWSAGGAPGANVLTF. V usage is TRBV30 and J usage is TRBJ2-6, with D perhaps matching TRBD1 (5 bases). Germline values: CDR1 GTSNPN, CDR2 SVGIG (reference sequence). The CDR3 consists of 16 residues. The V gene lost 1 base and the J gene lost 2 bases, with 12 bases spanning the gap.